The entry below gives a single T cell receptor (beta chain) sequence along with its context. The antigen it recognizes is unknown. Base qualities are not at hand, and no much larger clone is one base apart. The entry originates in a study of T cell changes during pregnancy in multiple sclerosis (dated by TCRdb to about 2019). Some background on the complete study: In women with multiple sclerosis, the researchers looked at how the T cell repertoire shifted as pregnancy progressed.

Relative to germline, V is 4 bases shorter and J is 0 bases shorter, with 15 bases between their ends. The CDR3, cysteine through phenylalanine, is 16 amino acids long. Of the read, only the CDR3 DNA is kept; its 48 bases are in frame from base 1. CDR1 is given as MNHNS and CDR2 as SASEGT, both from the germline V gene. Receptors were amplified or captured by the immunoSEQ multiplex PCR assay. TCRdb provides this immuneACCESS table in a form limited to in-frame rearrangements. Some clones are lacking; in checked studies, under half of them reflect an unresolved V gene, and why the rest are absent is not known. The sample table shows about 57,000 clones, and around 93% are seen once. The top ten hold about 3.8% of the sample.

This chain is built from TRBV6-1 and TRBJ1-1; TRBD1 is possibly the D segment (5 matching bases). The TCR was taken from a female donor in good health, enrolled as a control in a pregnancy study. The material was peripheral blood, obtained after pregnancy. The CDR3 has the sequence CASSVGLRTLNTEAFF. The DNA reads TGTGCCAGCAGTGTGGGGTTGAGGACATTGAACACTGAAGCTTTCTTT.